The sequence of this TCR beta chain was determined in a study of T-cell memory formation after mild COVID-19. Study-level points and caveats: Memory from before infection featured some responding clones, which suggests cross-reactive memory joined. While clones contracting from day 15 to 85 were balanced between CD4 and CD8, later expanders leaned CD4+. Confirmation was lacking for SARS-CoV-2 specificity of second-wave clones that peaked on day 37.

One entry per CDR3 protein, called by TCRdb with MiXCR from the 5' RACE reads. The sample has 350,000 or so distinct CDR3 sequences; about an eighth are singletons. The sample holds a few counts of this clonotype. Its antigen is currently unknown. V was pared by 6 bases and J by 4 bases, with 11 bases of the junction left unmatched. Germline CDR1 is MNHEY and CDR2 is SMNVEV (reference sequence). The CDR3 contains 15 residues. The source of this sequence is a man between 18 and 35 years old who had mild COVID-19 (a few samples of this study predate the infection). Cell type and time point are not known. The chain couples TRBV27 to TRBJ1-2; 7 bases are shared with TRBD1. The sequenced sample consisted of PBMCs or a T cell subset sorted from them (not recorded which). As DNA, the CDR3 is TGTGCCAGCAGGAAAAGGGGGCAGTCCCTCTATGGCTACACCTTC. This encodes CASRKRGQSLYGYTF.